This T cell receptor (beta chain) comes out of a study of tumor and adjacent non-tumor tissue in lung cancer. TCRbeta libraries were built with three rounds of nested PCR, modified from ARM-PCR. TCRdb itself ran the multiplex PCR reads through MiXCR, one entry per CDR3 protein. The sample has about 44,000 distinct CDR3 sequences, 60% to 65% seen once. The CDR3 has 13 amino acids. Germline assignment: CDR1 DFQATT and CDR2 SNEGSKA (reference sequence). In regard to this clonotype: As yet, its antigen is unknown. A much more abundant neighbour one base away suggests this may be a read error.

Notes on the study in general: Tumor repertoires had a smaller top 100 clone share than normal lung. Shorter survival was associated with higher TCR diversity in tumors.

RNA was extracted from bulk tissue without any cell sorting. The normal lung tissue was taken more than 3 cm from the tumor edge. Chemotherapy-naive patients with new lung cancer underwent thoracic surgery in China, August–late 2014. The receptor comes from a woman aged 40 to 50 with non-small cell lung cancer. The chain employs TRBV20-1 and TRBJ2-4, with TRBD2 as a possible D gene (6 bases). Sequenced: distant non-tumor lung tissue. CDR3 DNA sequence: TGCAATGGGGGAGGAGAGGAGGGGATCATTCAGTACTTC. Translation gives CNGGGEEGIIQYF.